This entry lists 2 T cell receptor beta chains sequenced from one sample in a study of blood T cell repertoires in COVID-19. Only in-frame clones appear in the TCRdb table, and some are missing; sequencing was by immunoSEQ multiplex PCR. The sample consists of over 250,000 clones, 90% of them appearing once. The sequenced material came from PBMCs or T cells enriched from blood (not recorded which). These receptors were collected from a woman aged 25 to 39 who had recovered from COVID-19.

The CDR3 sequence is CASSVRTGGNTGELFF. CDR3 bases: TGCGCCAGCAGCGTGAGGACAGGGGGTAATACCGGGGAGCTGTTTTTT. The rearrangement uses TRBV5-1 and TRBJ2-2, with 10 nucleotides matching TRBD1. The V segment lost 4 bases and the J segment 5 bases; nucleotides outside the gene matches: 8. CDR3 length: 16 residues. Germline V gene data show CDR1 as SGHRS and CDR2 as YFSETQ.

The CDR3 DNA reads TGTGCCAGTAGCCCGAGAAACTATGGCTACACCTTC. This sequence encodes CASSPRNYGYTF. This rearrangement joins TRBV19 to TRBJ1-2; D remains unclear. This CDR3 has 12 residues. V shed 6 bases and J shed 2 bases, with 7 bases lying between them. The germline gives CDR1 LNHDA, CDR2 SQIVND (reference sequence). Full variable domain (remainder filled in from reference TRBV19 and TRBJ1-2): DGGITQSPKYLFRKEGQNVTLSCEQNLNHDAMYWYRQDPGQGLRLIYYSQIVNDFQKGDIAEGYSVSREKKESFPLTVTSAQKNPTAFYLCASSPRNYGYTFGSGTRLTVV.